The 9 T cell receptor beta chains in this list originate from one sample, sequenced in a study of T-cell reconstitution after alpha-beta-depleted transplantation in children. Unique molecular identifiers were used in preparing the TCRbeta library. One entry per CDR3 protein results from TCRdb running MiXCR on the PCR reads. The sample has about 610,000 distinct CDR3 sequences, roughly a tenth seen once. The specimen was PBMCs from the stem cell graft donor, collected from the stem cell graft. The receptor source for this set is a human donor who donated a stem cell graft to a child with acute myeloid leukemia.

CDR3 region: CSVEESSYNEQFF. Written as DNA, the CDR3 is TGCAGCGTTGAGGAGAGCTCCTACAATGAGCAGTTCTTC. This chain joins TRBV29-1 and TRBJ2-1; D is uncertain. Germline lookup yields CDR1 SQVTM and CDR2 ANQGSEA. The germline V and J ends were trimmed by 3 bases and 0 bases, with 6 bases remaining between them. The CDR3 spans 13 residues.

This chain connects TRBV3-1 to TRBJ1-1; D unclear. CDR3 size: 15 residues. Germline loops: CDR1 LGHDT, CDR2 YNNKEL (reference sequence). V dropped 2 bases and J dropped 4 bases, with 14 bases sitting between them. CDR3: CASSQFQTPGTEAFF. The CDR3 DNA reads TGTGCCAGCAGCCAATTCCAGACCCCGGGCACTGAAGCTTTCTTT.

In this sample, this clonotype turned up a few times. The chain joins TRBV18 to TRBJ2-3; D gene ambiguous. The CDR3 runs 13 residues. V was cut by 1 base and J by 7 bases, with 9 bases left in between. The germline V gene has CDR1 KGHSH and CDR2 LQKENI. The CDR3 nucleotides are TGTGCCAGCTCACCACAGATAGAGAATACGCAGTATTTT. Amino acids: CASSPQIENTQYF.

The V and J genes are TRBV12-3 or TRBV12-4 and TRBJ2-4, with 7 bases lining up with TRBD1. Trimming removed 6 bases from V and 7 bases from J; junction bases left unmatched: 6. The CDR3 totals 13 residues. DNA for the CDR3: TGTGCCAGCAGCCTCGGACAGGTGAACATTCAGTACTTC. Amino acids: CASSLGQVNIQYF.

This clonotype was seen repeatedly, ten times or more. The chain carries TRBV28 and TRBJ1-5; D gene ambiguous. The CDR3 loop spans 16 amino acids. Germline assignment: CDR1 MDHEN and CDR2 SYDVKM. Trimming cost V 4 bases and J 11 bases, with 24 bases left between them. The CDR3 is CASSSRSRNTPLTQHF. For the CDR3, the DNA is TGTGCCAGCAGTTCTCGATCCCGAAACACGCCCCTTACCCAGCATTTT.

This clonotype showed up just a few times. The chain has TRBV7-6 and TRBJ1-1; TRBD1 matches 7 bases. CDR3 length: 14 residues. Germline CDR1 and CDR2: SGHVS and FNYEAQ. Trimming cost V 8 bases and J 3 bases; bases outside gene matches: 9. The CDR3 bases are TGTGCCAGCTCCCCGGAGGGGGCGTACACTGAAGCTTTCTTT. The encoded protein is CASSPEGAYTEAFF.

This clonotype appeared a few times. The V gene is TRBV29-1, the J gene TRBJ2-1, with 8 bases fitting TRBD1. Germline V CDR1 and CDR2: SQVTM, ANQGSEA. With V trimmed by 4 bases and J by 3 bases, 5 bases remained unmatched. The CDR3 covers 14 residues. The CDR3 bases are TGCAGCGTTGCCACAGGGGGACACTACAATGAGCAGTTCTTC. Translating gives CSVATGGHYNEQFF.

This clonotype was observed many times. The chain carries TRBV6-2 or TRBV6-3 and TRBJ1-1; D uncertain. Trimming removed 4 bases from V and 5 bases from J, with 8 bases in between. The CDR3 extends over 12 amino acids. Per germline, CDR1 MNHEY and CDR2 SVGEGT. The CDR3 coding sequence is TGTGCCAGCAGTTTCGCCAATACTGAAGCTTTCTTT. This gives the protein CASSFANTEAFF.

This clonotype was observed a few times. The rearrangement links TRBV30 to TRBJ1-2; TRBD1 matches at 8 bases. CDR1 is GTSNPN and CDR2 is SVGIG in the germline V gene (reference sequence). This CDR3 region has 14 residues. The V gene end was trimmed by 3 bases and the J gene end by 6 bases; junction bases not matched to a gene: 9. CDR3 coding DNA: TGTGCCTGGAGCCATCAGGGGGCGCATGATGGCTACACCTTC. Translating it yields CAWSHQGAHDGYTF.